This T cell receptor (beta chain) was profiled in a study of blood T cell repertoires in COVID-19. For the study at large: The United States, Italy and Spain supplied acute and convalescent COVID-19 samples.

TCRdb keeps only in-frame clones here, not all; method: immunoSEQ multiplex PCR. The sample yields tens of thousands of clones, 80% to 90% seen once. The CDR3 sequence is 13 residues long. In germline, CDR1 is SEHNR, CDR2 FQNEAQ (reference sequence). V lost 6 bases to trimming and J lost 3 bases; unmatched junction nucleotides: 5. J is TRBJ2-7 and V is TRBV7-9, with TRBD1 identical over 7 bases. This receptor was obtained from a man in his fifties or sixties with active COVID-19. The specimen sequenced was peripheral blood. As DNA, the CDR3 is TGTGCCAGCAGTCATGGGACAGTCTACGAGCAGTACTTC. It is translated as CASSHGTVYEQYF.